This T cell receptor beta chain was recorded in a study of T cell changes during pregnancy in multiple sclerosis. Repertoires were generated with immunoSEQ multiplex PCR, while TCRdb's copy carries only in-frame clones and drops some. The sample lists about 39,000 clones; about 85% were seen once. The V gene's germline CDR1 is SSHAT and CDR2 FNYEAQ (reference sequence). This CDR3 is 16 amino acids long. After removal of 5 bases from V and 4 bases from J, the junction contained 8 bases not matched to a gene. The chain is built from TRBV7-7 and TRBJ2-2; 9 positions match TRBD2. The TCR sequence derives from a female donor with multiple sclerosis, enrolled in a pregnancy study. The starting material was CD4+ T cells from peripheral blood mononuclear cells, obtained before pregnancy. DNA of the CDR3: TGTGCCAGCAGCCCGATAGCGGGAGTGGTCACCGGGGAGCTGTTTTTT. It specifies CASSPIAGVVTGELFF.